This entry describes one TCR beta chain. Its antigen remains unknown. Profiling relied on immunoSEQ multiplex PCR, and the TCRdb table lists in-frame clones only, not all of them. This repertoire shows more than 2,000,000 clones, 85% to 95% found once; its top ten account for under 0.45%. This specimen comes from a study of shared clonotypes between healthy human individuals. Across the whole study: Per donor, CD8 memory used one plate, CD8 naive used two, CD4 memory used three and CD4 naive used three. General study results and limits: Researchers sampled blood only, noting tissue repertoires likely differ.

All donors qualified as healthy HIV-negative adults and had experienced no recent acute infections or vaccinations. Researchers partitioned CD4+ cells into CD45RA+ naive and CD45RA-negative memory subsets. Sample: naive CD4+ T cells from PBMCs. Regarding subset: CD45RA+ positively selected. The TCR was taken from a man younger than 35 in good health. Some clones in this sample may be carry-over from other donors' samples.

CDR3 loop: CASSQETHRGLGETQYF. CDR3 nucleotides: TGTGCCAGCAGCCAAGAGACGCACCGGGGACTAGGAGAGACCCAGTACTTC. This chain links TRBV4-2 with TRBJ2-5, with TRBD2 matching 8 bases. The length of the CDR3 is 17 residues. The V and J ends lost 0 bases and 4 bases, in that order; junction bases with no gene match: 10. Looked up from germline, CDR1 is LGHNA and CDR2 is YNFKEQ.